This entry concerns a single TCR beta chain. Germline CDR1 reads MGHRA; CDR2 reads YSYEKL. The CDR3 has 13 amino acids. The V and J ends lost 1 base and 4 bases respectively, with 6 bases between them. MiXCR was run by TCRdb on the RT-PCR reads, yielding one entry per CDR3 protein. The sample lists 550,000 to 750,000 distinct CDR3 sequences, approximately 15% occurring once. The J gene is TRBJ2-3, the V gene TRBV4-1; D is ambiguous. Sample: memory CD4+ T cells from blood. The origin of this receptor is a female donor in good health, serving as a healthy control. CDR3 region: CASSQGIADTQYF. CDR3 nucleotide sequence: TGCGCCAGCAGCCAAGGGATAGCAGATACGCAGTATTTT.